The 20 T cell receptor beta chains below all came from one sample that was sequenced in a study of regulatory T cells in long-lasting Graves disease (dated by TCRdb to the early 2020s). The time point label of this sample denotes: newly diagnosed GD, antithyroid drugs for less than 3 months. RNA was extracted from PBMCs in TRIzol for both TCR sequencing and RNA sequencing. Libraries were constructed by multiplex PCR. The reads were generated on an Illumina HiSeq 4000. TCR beta libraries were built with iRepertoire HTBI primers and Arm-PCR amplification of CDR3 regions. TCRdb itself trimmed the public reads at Q25 with fastp, ran MiXCR and retained productive beta chains. Every CDR3 protein is listed once, alongside the most common genes and DNA of its rows. In all, the sample holds more than 350,000 distinct CDR3 sequences, and about 15% of those were seen once. The ten most abundant clones make up around 17% of the sample.

The sample was also reused in another study, on T cells in Graves' hyperthyroidism and ophthalmopathy.

Sequenced here: peripheral blood mononuclear cells (PBMCs), sampled at new diagnosis, from a patient treated with antithyroid drugs. The origin of the receptors is a woman aged 25 to 39 with Graves disease. Donor details come from another sample of the same person, matched by shared clones.

As for this clonotype: At one of its ends the junction is not consistent with the germline gene, which may arise from a read error. This sequence joins TRBV20-1 and TRBJ1-1; no reliable D call. Looked up from germline, CDR1 is DFQATT and CDR2 is SNEGSKA (reference sequence). The CDR3 spans 14 residues. Written as DNA, the CDR3 is TGCAGTGCCGATCGACCCAGTAGAGGAACTGGAGCTTTCTTT. Amino acid sequence: CSADRPSRGTGAFF.

This clonotype was recorded a few times. The gene calls are TRBV5-6 and TRBJ2-7; D may be TRBD2 (5 bases). The CDR3 consists of 13 residues. V lost 5 bases and J 7 bases, leaving 16 bases between the germline ends. Germline V gives CDR1 SGHDT, CDR2 YYEEEE. DNA of the CDR3: TGTGCCAGCAGGCTCGGGAAGATTGAGGAGCAGTACTTC. Translated: CASRLGKIEEQYF.

At least ten counts were recorded for this clonotype. This sequence joins TRBV11-2 and TRBJ1-2, with 7 bases lining up with TRBD1. From germline, CDR1 is SGHAT and CDR2 FQNNGV. The CDR3 has 13 residues. V was clipped by 5 bases and J by 13 bases; unmatched bases: 13. CDR3 in amino acids: CASSPGGTTLTTF. CDR3 coding DNA: TGTGCCAGCAGCCCAGGGGGGACGACCCTTACCACCTTC.

This clonotype occurred many times. This chain connects TRBV20-1 to TRBJ1-5, with D possibly matching TRBD1 (5 bases). The V gene lost 6 bases and the J gene lost 3 bases, with 12 bases spanning the gap. CDR1 and CDR2 (germline): DFQATT, SNEGSKA (reference sequence). The CDR3 is made up of 13 amino acids. CDR3 bases: TGCAGTGCCCTACGGGGGATCAATCAGCCCCAGCATTTT. Translation gives CSALRGINQPQHF.

The V and J genes are TRBV24-1 and TRBJ2-1; D may be TRBD2 (6 bases). The CDR3 consists of 15 residues. Germline V CDR1 and CDR2: KGHDR, SFDVKD. V lost 6 bases and J 6 bases, leaving 17 bases between the germline ends. The CDR3 spells CATSPDRGLPNEQFF. In DNA form, the CDR3 reads TGTGCCACCAGTCCGGATCGGGGACTCCCCAATGAGCAGTTCTTC.

Regarding this clonotype: Given a much more abundant clone one base away, this may be a read error. The V and J genes are TRBV20-1 and TRBJ2-5; 8 nucleotides line up with TRBD1. Matching the DNA end better, TRBJ2-1 makes the J call doubtful. The CDR3 length is 16 residues. From germline, CDR1 is DFQATT and CDR2 SNEGSKA (reference sequence). The DNA of the CDR3 is TGCGGTGCTACCAAGGACAGGGCGCGGTTGCGGGATGAGCAGTTCTTC. It specifies CGATKDRARLRDEQFF.

In its sample, this clonotype was seen many times. V is TRBV2 and J is TRBJ1-5; 9 bases are shared with TRBD1. From germline, CDR1 is SNHLY and CDR2 FYNNEI. The CDR3 is made up of 14 amino acids. J lost 7 bases, V lost 7 bases, and 8 bases had no gene match. CDR3 loop: CASKIGDRVQPQHF. CDR3 bases: TGTGCCAGCAAAATTGGGGACAGGGTACAGCCCCAGCATTTT.

This clonotype showed up just a few times. V usage is TRBV18 and J usage is TRBJ2-7; the D gene is possibly TRBD1 (5 bases). The V gene's germline CDR1 is KGHSH and CDR2 LQKENI. The CDR3 covers 15 residues. V was pared by 4 bases and J by 6 bases, with 19 bases between. The CDR3 nucleotides read TGTGCCAGCTCACTACAGGCAGGGTCTCTCTCCGAGCAGTACTTC. Its protein product is CASSLQAGSLSEQYF.

This clonotype occurred a few times. The chain combines TRBV7-2 with TRBJ2-3; 7 bases match TRBD2. Germline CDR1 is SGHTA and CDR2 is FQGNSA. The V segment lost 4 bases and the J segment 0 bases; nucleotides outside the gene matches: 4. There are 15 residues in the CDR3. CDR3 protein: CASSSTSASTDTQYF. In nucleotides, the CDR3 is TGTGCCAGCAGCTCCACTAGCGCGAGCACAGATACGCAGTATTTT.

This clonotype occurred many times. V and J are TRBV11-3 and TRBJ2-3; D is perhaps TRBD2 (5 bases). This CDR3 comprises 15 residues. Germline CDR1 reads SGHNT; CDR2 reads YENEEA. V was pared by 1 base and J by 3 bases, with 11 bases between. In DNA form, the CDR3 reads TGTGCCAGCAGCTTAGTTGGGAGTTGGACAGATACGCAGTATTTT. As protein: CASSLVGSWTDTQYF.

This clonotype was counted at least ten times. The V gene is TRBV27, the J gene TRBJ2-3; 15 bases fit TRBD2. The length of the CDR3 is 19 residues. Germline CDR1 MNHEY, CDR2 SMNVEV (reference sequence). The ends lost 2 bases at V and 1 base at J; junction bases unmatched: 7. CDR3 loop: CASSLGLAGGPLGTDTQYF. The CDR3 nucleotides read TGTGCCAGCAGTTTAGGACTAGCGGGAGGGCCCTTGGGCACAGATACGCAGTATTTT.

Comment on this clonotype: Given a far larger clone just one base away, this is likely a sequencing read error. The chain couples TRBV27 to TRBJ2-1; tentatively, D is TRBD2 (5 bases). The germline CDR1 and CDR2 sequences are MNHEY and SMNVEV (reference sequence). The CDR3 runs to 12 residues. The CDR3 DNA reads as TGTGCCAGCAGCTCTAGCTACAATGAGCAGCTCTTC. Its translation is CASSSSYNEQLF.

This clonotype was counted a few times. V is TRBV4-1 and J is TRBJ2-1; TRBD2 agrees at 7 bases. The CDR3 totals 17 residues. Germline V CDR1 and CDR2: MGHRA, YSYEKL. J gave up 1 base and V 1 base, and 7 bases lay outside the gene matches. In DNA, the CDR3 is TGCGCCAGCAGCCAAGTTCCTAGCGGTCGTTCCTACAATGAGCAGTTCTTC. Translation gives CASSQVPSGRSYNEQFF.

In its sample, this clonotype was seen many times. The chain uses TRBV3-1 and TRBJ1-1; D not certain. Germline V gene lookup returns CDR1 LGHDT and CDR2 YNNKEL (reference sequence). The CDR3 extends over 11 amino acids. Between the trimmed V and J ends, which lost 3 bases and 10 bases, there was a span of 9 bases. The CDR3 DNA sequence: TGTGCCAGCAGCCAGAATAGGGTAGCTTTCTTT. Translating it yields CASSQNRVAFF.

The table lists this clonotype with many counts. CDR3 region: CAWSRTGANEKLFF. Written as DNA, the CDR3 is TGTGCCTGGAGTCGTACAGGGGCTAATGAAAAACTGTTTTTT. The V gene is TRBV30, the J gene TRBJ1-4; 7 bases map to TRBD1. Germline CDR1 GTSNPN, CDR2 SVGIG (reference sequence). V gave up 2 bases and J gave up 3 bases; unmatched junction bases: 3. This CDR3 has 14 residues.

This clonotype appeared many times. The genes are TRBV4-1 and TRBJ1-4; D not resolved. The germline gives CDR1 MGHRA, CDR2 YSYEKL. V was trimmed by 8 bases and J by 8 bases, leaving 15 bases between them. The CDR3 length is 13 residues. The CDR3 sequence: CASLTRTGEKLFF. In nucleotides, the CDR3 is TGCGCCAGCCTGACCCGCACCGGGGAAAAACTGTTTTTT.

This clonotype was detected a few times. V gene TRBV9 combines with J gene TRBJ1-2; D remains unclear. V lost 4 bases and J 8 bases, leaving 9 bases between the germline ends. The CDR3 consists of 11 residues. Germline CDR1 SGDLS, CDR2 YYNGEE. CDR3 sequence: CASSRTGGYTF. The CDR3 DNA sequence: TGTGCCAGCAGCCGAACGGGAGGCTACACCTTC.

This clonotype was counted only a few times. This sequence joins TRBV6-1 and TRBJ2-7; D unclear. Germline lookup yields CDR1 MNHNS and CDR2 SASEGT. The CDR3 totals 14 residues. Trimming shortened V by 3 bases and J by 5 bases, and 14 bases separated the two germline ends. The CDR3 DNA follows: TGTGCCAGCAGTGAGTTTCTAGACGCAGACGAGCAGTACTTC. This sequence encodes CASSEFLDADEQYF.

In this sample, this clonotype turned up a few times. The chain has TRBV19 and TRBJ2-7, with 10 bases identical to TRBD2. V was clipped by 3 bases and J by 3 bases; unmatched bases: 8. CDR1 is LNHDA, CDR2 SQIVND, per germline (reference sequence). CDR3 length: 16 residues. CDR3: CASSINPAGGIYEQYF. Written as DNA, the CDR3 is TGTGCCAGTAGTATTAACCCAGCGGGAGGGATCTACGAGCAGTACTTC.

This clonotype came up once. A read error may be the cause here, since a much bigger clone is one base away. This chain joins TRBV7-9 and TRBJ2-2, with D maybe TRBD2 (5 bases). CDR3 size: 14 residues. V was clipped by 8 bases and J by 5 bases, with 15 bases between them. Germline V lookup: CDR1 SEHNR, CDR2 FQNEAQ (reference sequence). CDR3: CASGSSSGTGELFF. The CDR3 bases are TGTGCCAGCGGCTCCTCCTCGGGGACCGGGGAGCTGTTTTTT. The full variable domain, with the rest looked up from reference TRBV7-9 and TRBJ2-2, is DTGVSQNPRHKITKRGQNVTFRCDPISEHNRLYWYRQTLGQGPEFLTYFQNEAQLEKSRLLSDRFSAERPKGSFSTLEIQRTEQGDSAMYLCASGSSSGTGELFFGEGSRLTVL.